This T cell receptor beta chain appears in the sequencing data of a study of T cell responses to AZD1222 COVID-19 vaccine. Study context: Second-dose intervals of approximately 4 or approximately 12 weeks were pooled.

General study results and limits: The donor cohort was predominantly white British with a female majority, and clonal diversity may have been underestimated.

Turning to this clone: Its antigen is undetermined.

The repertoire was sequenced with immunoSEQ multiplex PCR; TCRdb's copy has only in-frame clones and lacks some. The sample lists 75,000 to 95,000 clones; roughly 84% were seen once. Germline V lookup: CDR1 GTSNPN, CDR2 SVGIG (reference sequence). The CDR3 consists of 12 residues. V was shortened by 4 bases and J by 11 bases, with 12 bases between the two germline ends. The TCR originated in an adult in good health. The material was peripheral blood, obtained on day 0 of AZD1222 vaccination. The chain recombines TRBV30 with TRBJ1-6; D possibly corresponds to TRBD1 (5 bases). The CDR3 region is CAWMGGGTPLHF. CDR3 bases: TGTGCCTGGATGGGCGGGGGTACACCCCTCCACTTT.